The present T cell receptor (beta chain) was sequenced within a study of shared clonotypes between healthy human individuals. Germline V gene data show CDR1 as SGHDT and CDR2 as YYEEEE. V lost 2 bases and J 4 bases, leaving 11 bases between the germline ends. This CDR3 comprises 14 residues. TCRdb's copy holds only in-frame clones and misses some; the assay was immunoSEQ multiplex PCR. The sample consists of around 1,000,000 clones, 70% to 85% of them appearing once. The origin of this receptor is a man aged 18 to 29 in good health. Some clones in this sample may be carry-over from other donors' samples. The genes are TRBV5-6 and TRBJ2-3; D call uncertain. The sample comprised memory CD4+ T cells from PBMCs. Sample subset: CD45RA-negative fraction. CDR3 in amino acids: CASSFGLGSDTQYF. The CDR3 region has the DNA TGTGCCAGCAGCTTTGGCCTGGGGTCAGATACGCAGTATTTT. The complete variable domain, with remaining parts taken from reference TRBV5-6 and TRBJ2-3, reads DAGVTQSPTHLIKTRGQQVTLRCSPKSGHDTVSWYQQALGQGPQFIFQYYEEEERQRGNFPDRFSGHQFPNYSSELNVNALLLGDSALYLCASSFGLGSDTQYFGPGTRLTVL.